This T cell receptor beta chain was captured in a study of T cells of healthy individuals. There are 13 residues in the CDR3. From germline, CDR1 is DFQATT and CDR2 SNEGSKA (reference sequence). V lost 5 bases and J lost 3; bases outside the gene matches: 6. This clonotype was observed at least ten times. Using its own MiXCR run on the 5' RACE reads, TCRdb lists one record per CDR3 protein. Of approximately 100,000 distinct CDR3 sequences in the sample, 15% to 20% were seen once. The rearrangement links TRBV20-1 to TRBJ1-2; 7 bases line up with TRBD1. This receptor was identified in a human donor in good health. The CDR3 loop is CSAPDRLDYGYTF. The CDR3 nucleotides are TGCAGTGCTCCGGACAGGTTGGACTATGGCTACACCTTC.